This T cell receptor beta chain was sequenced during a study of regulatory T cells in long-lasting Graves disease. Time point defined: persistent/refractory GD, antithyroid drugs over 5 years with positive TRAb. Scientists built the TCR library using RNA that was extracted from PBMCs. Overall study results and limits: Possibly, accuracy suffered from the small sample size.

Construction of the TCR beta libraries employed iRepertoire HTBI primers in conjunction with Arm-PCR of CDR3 regions. TCRdb passed the multiplex PCR reads through MiXCR, listing each CDR3 protein once. Among 700,000 or so distinct CDR3 sequences listed, around 30% were seen once. Turning to this clonotype: No antigen is known for it.

V was cut by 7 bases and J by 8 bases, with 17 bases left in between. The CDR3 spans 14 residues. V gene TRBV12-3 or TRBV12-4 combines with J gene TRBJ1-4; a possible D gene is TRBD1 (5 bases). This specimen was peripheral blood mononuclear cells (PBMCs), taken when the disease was refractory, from a patient treated with antithyroid drugs. The source is a female donor with Graves disease. The CDR3 DNA reads as TGTGCCAGCACCGGGGAGGGGCTACGCGAAAAACTGTTTTTT. It translates to CASTGEGLREKLFF.